This T cell receptor (beta chain) was recovered during a study of T cell responses to AZD1222 COVID-19 vaccine. General study findings and limits: Just a handful of AZD1222 recipients tested seropositive at baseline. The donors showed a predominance of white British ancestry and of females, with possible underestimation of clonal diversity.

The CDR3 runs to 16 residues. Trimming took 5 bases from V and 4 from J; bases not matched to a gene: 9. Germline V gives CDR1 KGHSH, CDR2 LQKENI. Sequencing used immunoSEQ multiplex PCR; TCRdb keeps in-frame clones, though not all of them. The sample comprises under 110,000 clones, about 90% of which are singletons, and 10% rests with the top ten. As concerns this clone: Its antigen is undetermined.

The starting material was peripheral blood, obtained 28 days after the second AZD1222 dose. The receptor was derived from an adult who received the AZD1222 COVID-19 vaccine. The chain carries TRBV18 and TRBJ2-5, with TRBD2 identical over 11 bases. CDR3 region: CASSSFSGRAGETQYF. CDR3 DNA sequence: TGTGCCAGCTCATCCTTTAGCGGGAGGGCCGGAGAGACCCAGTACTTC. Together with reference TRBV18 and TRBJ2-5, the CDR3 gives the full variable domain: NAGVMQNPRHLVRRRGQEARLRCSPMKGHSHVYWYRQLPEEGLKFMVYLQKENIIDESGMPKERFSAEFPKEGPSILRIQQVVRGDSAAYFCASSSFSGRAGETQYFGPGTRLLVL.